Listed below are T cell receptor beta chains from one sample, sequenced in a study of control samples from healthy donors and cancer patients. Sequencing used immunoSEQ multiplex PCR; TCRdb keeps in-frame clones, though not all of them. The sample has some 34,000 clones, 80% to 95% seen once. The sample taken for sequencing was PBMCs. The receptor set was obtained from a man in his forties with colorectal cancer. Both conserved end residues are part of each CDR3. The order of the fields is J gene, V gene, D gene, clone size, CDR3 protein, CDR3 DNA. A D gene is named only where the DNA matches it firmly. For some rows the clone size is stated as once, few or many, or as a class when expanded; others skip it.

J gene: TRBJ2-7; V gene: TRBV9; D gene: NA; clone size: NA; CDR3 protein: CASSVAPSRTYEQYF; CDR3 DNA: TGTGCCAGCAGCGTAGCCCCTAGCCGTACCTACGAGCAGTACTTC
J gene: TRBJ1-3; V gene: TRBV5-1; D gene: NA; clone size: NA; CDR3 protein: CASSSASGNTIYF; CDR3 DNA: TGCGCCAGCAGCTCGGCCTCTGGAAACACCATATATTTT
J gene: TRBJ2-3; V gene: TRBV30; D gene: NA; clone size: NA; CDR3 protein: CAFQRTGTDTQYF; CDR3 DNA: TGTGCCTTCCAACGGACAGGCACAGATACGCAGTATTTT
J gene: TRBJ2-5; V gene: TRBV4-3; D gene: TRBD2; clone size: NA; CDR3 protein: CASSQDRLAETQYF; CDR3 DNA: TGCGCCAGCAGCCAAGATAGACTAGCGGAGACCCAGTACTTC
J gene: TRBJ2-1; V gene: TRBV5-1; D gene: NA; clone size: NA; CDR3 protein: CASSLEPPGDSYNEQFF; CDR3 DNA: TGCGCCAGCAGCTTGGAACCTCCGGGCGACTCCTACAATGAGCAGTTCTTC
J gene: TRBJ2-5; V gene: TRBV5-4; D gene: NA; clone size: NA; CDR3 protein: CASSRKGETQYF; CDR3 DNA: TGTGCCAGCAGCAGGAAGGGCGAGACCCAGTACTTC
J gene: TRBJ1-6; V gene: TRBV2; D gene: TRBD1; clone size: NA; CDR3 protein: CASSGGQPSNSPLHF; CDR3 DNA: TGTGCCAGCAGTGGGGGACAGCCATCCAATTCACCCCTCCACTTT
J gene: TRBJ1-6; V gene: TRBV7-3; D gene: NA; clone size: once; CDR3 protein: CASSETNRSPLHF; CDR3 DNA: TGTGCCAGCAGCGAGACCAATCGGTCACCCCTCCACTTT
J gene: TRBJ1-5; V gene: TRBV7-9; D gene: TRBD1; clone size: NA; CDR3 protein: CASSRGDSSNQPQHF; CDR3 DNA: TGTGCCAGCAGCCGAGGGGACAGTAGCAATCAGCCCCAGCATTTT
J gene: TRBJ1-2; V gene: TRBV20-1; D gene: NA; clone size: NA; CDR3 protein: CSARVGYGYTF; CDR3 DNA: TGCAGTGCTAGAGTGGGCTATGGCTACACCTTC
J gene: TRBJ2-2; V gene: TRBV7-9; D gene: NA; clone size: NA; CDR3 protein: CASSLEGTGELFF; CDR3 DNA: TGTGCCAGCAGCTTAGAAGGAACCGGGGAGCTGTTTTTT
J gene: TRBJ1-2; V gene: TRBV6-5; D gene: NA; clone size: NA; CDR3 protein: CASSPLTGDGYTF; CDR3 DNA: TGTGCCAGCAGTCCTCTTACGGGGGATGGCTACACCTTC
J gene: TRBJ2-3; V gene: TRBV5-1; D gene: TRBD1; clone size: NA; CDR3 protein: CASSPYDRVSTDTQYF; CDR3 DNA: TGCGCCAGCAGCCCTTACGACAGGGTTAGCACAGATACGCAGTATTTT
J gene: TRBJ1-1; V gene: TRBV5-4; D gene: NA; clone size: NA; CDR3 protein: CASSFGGEGGTEAFF; CDR3 DNA: TGTGCCAGCAGCTTCGGGGGCGAGGGCGGCACTGAAGCTTTCTTT
J gene: TRBJ2-1; V gene: TRBV10-2; D gene: TRBD2; clone size: NA; CDR3 protein: CASSETSGGEYNEQFF; CDR3 DNA: TGCGCCAGCAGTGAGACCAGCGGGGGGGAGTACAATGAGCAGTTCTTC
J gene: TRBJ2-3; V gene: TRBV7-9; D gene: NA; clone size: NA; CDR3 protein: CASSLRDASTDTQYF; CDR3 DNA: TGTGCCAGCAGCTTAAGGGACGCAAGCACAGATACGCAGTATTTT
J gene: TRBJ1-4; V gene: TRBV7-3; D gene: NA; clone size: NA; CDR3 protein: CASSPRGGNEKLFF; CDR3 DNA: TGTGCCAGCAGCCCCCGGGGAGGGAATGAAAAACTGTTTTTT
J gene: TRBJ2-7; V gene: TRBV9; D gene: TRBD1; clone size: NA; CDR3 protein: CASSTTGAGMAEQYF; CDR3 DNA: TGTGCCAGCAGTACTACAGGGGCGGGTATGGCCGAGCAGTACTTC
J gene: TRBJ1-1; V gene: TRBV19; D gene: NA; clone size: NA; CDR3 protein: CASSSLKPEVGGAEAFF; CDR3 DNA: TGTGCCAGTAGTAGCCTCAAACCGGAGGTGGGAGGGGCTGAAGCTTTCTTT
J gene: TRBJ1-5; V gene: TRBV15; D gene: NA; clone size: NA; CDR3 protein: CATANEGVGNQPQHF; CDR3 DNA: TGTGCCACCGCCAACGAGGGGGTAGGGAATCAGCCCCAGCATTTT
J gene: TRBJ1-1; V gene: TRBV9; D gene: NA; clone size: NA; CDR3 protein: CASSPKPGGDEAFF; CDR3 DNA: TGTGCCAGCAGCCCTAAACCGGGGGGTGATGAAGCTTTCTTT
J gene: TRBJ2-7; V gene: TRBV7-3; D gene: NA; clone size: NA; CDR3 protein: CASSPPGSYEQYF; CDR3 DNA: TGTGCCAGCAGCCCCCCGGGCTCCTACGAGCAGTACTTC
J gene: TRBJ1-3; V gene: TRBV6-5; D gene: NA; clone size: NA; CDR3 protein: CASADGASGNTIYF; CDR3 DNA: TGTGCCAGCGCGGACGGAGCCTCTGGAAACACCATATATTTT
J gene: TRBJ2-7; V gene: TRBV6-5; D gene: TRBD1; clone size: NA; CDR3 protein: CASRSLPGQVAEQYF; CDR3 DNA: TGTGCCAGCAGGTCCTTACCGGGACAGGTAGCCGAGCAGTACTTC
J gene: TRBJ1-2; V gene: TRBV21-1; D gene: NA; clone size: NA; CDR3 protein: CASSKDTVLDRGRANYGYTF; CDR3 DNA: TGTGCCAGCAGCAAAGATACGGTACTCGACAGGGGTAGGGCTAACTATGGCTACACCTTC
J gene: TRBJ2-7; V gene: TRBV14; D gene: NA; clone size: NA; CDR3 protein: CASSLLTLSEQYF; CDR3 DNA: TGTGCCAGCAGCCTCTTGACACTTTCCGAGCAGTACTTC
J gene: TRBJ2-1; V gene: TRBV6-1; D gene: TRBD2; clone size: NA; CDR3 protein: CASSVTLSGGYNEQFF; CDR3 DNA: TGTGCCAGCAGTGTTACCCTTAGCGGGGGCTACAATGAGCAGTTCTTC
J gene: TRBJ2-1; V gene: TRBV7-7; D gene: TRBD2; clone size: NA; CDR3 protein: CASSSGTSGYNEQFF; CDR3 DNA: TGTGCCAGCAGCTCCGGGACTAGCGGCTACAATGAGCAGTTCTTC
J gene: TRBJ1-1; V gene: TRBV20-1; D gene: NA; clone size: NA; CDR3 protein: CSTLMNTEAFF; CDR3 DNA: TGCAGTACTCTAATGAACACTGAAGCTTTCTTT
J gene: TRBJ2-1; V gene: TRBV19; D gene: TRBD1; clone size: NA; CDR3 protein: CASSQGGTGGGEQFF; CDR3 DNA: TGTGCCAGTAGCCAAGGGGGGACAGGCGGCGGTGAGCAGTTCTTC
J gene: TRBJ1-1; V gene: TRBV7-2; D gene: NA; clone size: once; CDR3 protein: CASSDGMNTEAFF; CDR3 DNA: TGTGCCAGCAGCGACGGGATGAACACTGAAGCTTTCTTT
J gene: TRBJ2-7; V gene: TRBV6-5; D gene: TRBD1; clone size: NA; CDR3 protein: CASSSTTGTGGYEQYF; CDR3 DNA: TGTGCCAGCAGTTCGACGACCGGGACAGGGGGTTACGAGCAGTACTTC
J gene: TRBJ1-1; V gene: TRBV6-5; D gene: TRBD1; clone size: NA; CDR3 protein: CASSWTGGYTEAFF; CDR3 DNA: TGTGCCAGCAGTTGGACAGGGGGTTACACTGAAGCTTTCTTT
J gene: TRBJ1-1; V gene: TRBV18; D gene: NA; clone size: NA; CDR3 protein: CASSHMNTEAFF; CDR3 DNA: TGTGCCAGCTCGCACATGAACACTGAAGCTTTCTTT
J gene: TRBJ1-6; V gene: TRBV7-9; D gene: NA; clone size: NA; CDR3 protein: CASSAPAIVTLHF; CDR3 DNA: TGTGCCAGCAGCGCCCCAGCGATTGTCACCCTCCACTTT
J gene: TRBJ1-1; V gene: TRBV11-2; D gene: NA; clone size: NA; CDR3 protein: CASSLFPGANTEAFF; CDR3 DNA: TGTGCCAGCAGCTTATTCCCAGGAGCGAACACTGAAGCTTTCTTT
J gene: TRBJ2-5; V gene: TRBV2; D gene: NA; clone size: NA; CDR3 protein: CASADLAQQTQYF; CDR3 DNA: TGTGCCAGCGCTGACCTAGCGCAACAGACCCAGTACTTC
J gene: TRBJ1-4; V gene: TRBV11-3; D gene: NA; clone size: NA; CDR3 protein: CASSLDRPRDGNEKLFF; CDR3 DNA: TGTGCCAGCAGCTTAGATCGGCCCCGGGACGGAAATGAAAAACTGTTTTTT
J gene: TRBJ2-1; V gene: TRBV2; D gene: NA; clone size: NA; CDR3 protein: CASSERGGAGNEQFF; CDR3 DNA: TGTGCCAGCAGTGAAAGGGGGGGAGCGGGCAATGAGCAGTTCTTC
J gene: TRBJ2-7; V gene: TRBV9; D gene: NA; clone size: NA; CDR3 protein: CASSPSINGDYEQYF; CDR3 DNA: TGTGCCAGCAGCCCATCAATCAACGGGGACTACGAGCAGTACTTC
J gene: TRBJ2-1; V gene: TRBV6-1; D gene: NA; clone size: once; CDR3 protein: CASSEVDSRSSYNEQFF; CDR3 DNA: TGTGCCAGCAGTGAAGTGGACAGCCGGAGCTCCTACAATGAGCAGTTCTTC
J gene: TRBJ2-2; V gene: TRBV14; D gene: NA; clone size: NA; CDR3 protein: CASRGPITRELFF; CDR3 DNA: TGTGCCAGTCGTGGACCTATCACCAGGGAGCTGTTTTTT
J gene: TRBJ1-1; V gene: TRBV30; D gene: TRBD1; clone size: NA; CDR3 protein: CAWSVGTANTEAFF; CDR3 DNA: TGTGCCTGGAGTGTCGGGACAGCGAACACTGAAGCTTTCTTT
J gene: TRBJ2-5; V gene: TRBV2; D gene: TRBD2; clone size: NA; CDR3 protein: CASSERSGEETQYF; CDR3 DNA: TGTGCCAGCAGTGAAAGGAGCGGGGAAGAGACCCAGTACTTC
J gene: TRBJ2-4; V gene: TRBV19; D gene: TRBD1; clone size: NA; CDR3 protein: CASSIPGTGAGIQYF; CDR3 DNA: TGTGCCAGTAGTATCCCGGGGACAGGGGCGGGCATTCAGTACTTC
J gene: TRBJ1-1; V gene: TRBV15; D gene: NA; clone size: NA; CDR3 protein: CATSRDPENTEAFF; CDR3 DNA: TGTGCCACCAGCAGAGATCCCGAGAACACTGAAGCTTTCTTT
J gene: TRBJ2-3; V gene: TRBV5-4; D gene: NA; clone size: NA; CDR3 protein: CASSLRTDTDTQYF; CDR3 DNA: TGTGCCAGCAGCCTCCGGACAGACACAGATACGCAGTATTTT
J gene: TRBJ2-3; V gene: TRBV11-3; D gene: TRBD2; clone size: NA; CDR3 protein: CASRSDSGGIADTQYF; CDR3 DNA: TGTGCCAGCAGGAGCGACAGCGGGGGGATAGCAGATACGCAGTATTTT